A single sample gave rise to the 24 T cell receptor beta chains below, sequenced in a study of CD8+ T cells in alopecia areata. Following RNA extraction, reverse transcription yielded cDNA that acted as the sequencing template. TCRdb keeps only in-frame clones here, not all; method: immunoSEQ multiplex PCR. The repertoire has 120,000 or so clones, around 45% of them found once; the top ten carry roughly a tenth. The source material was NKG2D-low CD8+ T cells sorted from blood. The source of these receptors is a human donor with alopecia areata.

This clone has more than one count but fewer than ten. The chain carries TRBV29-1 and TRBJ2-7; 10 bases match TRBD2. Germline V gene sequence: CDR1 SQVTM, CDR2 ANQGSEA. CDR3 size: 12 residues. Trimming cost V 5 bases and J 2 bases; bases outside gene matches: 0. CDR3 bases: TGCAGCGTTACTAGCGGGGCCTACGAGCAGTACTTC. Protein sequence: CSVTSGAYEQYF.

This clone was seen a single time. This chain joins TRBV29-1 and TRBJ1-1; TRBD1 agrees at 7 bases. There are 14 residues in the CDR3. Per germline, CDR1 SQVTM and CDR2 ANQGSEA. V was clipped by 4 bases and J by 3 bases; unmatched bases: 8. The CDR3 DNA sequence: TGCAGCGTTGGACAGGGTCGAGGGTACACTGAAGCTTTCTTT. Residues: CSVGQGRGYTEAFF.

This clone was recorded once. The rearrangement uses TRBV20-1 and TRBJ2-5; tentative D call: TRBD1 (5 bases). Germline V CDR1 and CDR2: DFQATT, SNEGSKA (reference sequence). V was cut by 3 bases and J by 4 bases, with 6 bases left in between. The CDR3 has 11 residues. The CDR3 nucleotides read TGCAGTGCTAGGCAGGGAGAGACCCAGTACTTC. Its translation: CSARQGETQYF.

The rearrangement joins TRBV6-5 to TRBJ2-1; no clear D gene. The CDR3 totals 14 residues. The germline V and J ends were trimmed by 2 bases and 6 bases, with 11 bases remaining between them. From germline, CDR1 is MNHEY and CDR2 SVGAGI. CDR3 sequence reads: CASSYLDGANEQFF. CDR3 nucleotides: TGTGCCAGCAGTTACCTGGACGGAGCCAATGAGCAGTTCTTC.

This chain uses TRBV25-1 with TRBJ2-1; 10 bases agree with TRBD2. The CDR3 contains 13 residues. The V gene end was trimmed by 11 bases and the J gene end by 5 bases; junction bases not matched to a gene: 6. Germline V gene sequence: CDR1 MGHDK, CDR2 SYGVNS. The CDR3 region is CAVGLAAHNEQFF. CDR3 bases: TGTGCCGTTGGACTAGCGGCCCACAATGAGCAGTTCTTC.

This chain joins TRBV30 and TRBJ1-2; weak D call: TRBD1 (6 bases). V was pared by 1 base and J by 4 bases, with 7 bases between. This CDR3 region has 12 residues. Germline CDR1 GTSNPN, CDR2 SVGIG (reference sequence). CDR3 DNA: TGTGCCTGGAGTGACAGGGCCTATGGCTACACCTTC. Translating gives CAWSDRAYGYTF.

This chain links TRBV4-1 with TRBJ2-1; TRBD1 agrees at 9 bases. The germline CDR1 and CDR2 sequences are MGHRA and YSYEKL. The CDR3 has 15 residues. The trim removed 5 bases at V and 5 bases at J, leaving 7 bases unmatched. The CDR3 DNA is TGCGCCAGCAGCGGACCGGGACAGGGAGACAATGAGCAGTTCTTC. It encodes CASSGPGQGDNEQFF.

The chain links TRBV29-1 to TRBJ1-4, with D possibly matching TRBD1 (5 bases). Per germline, CDR1 SQVTM and CDR2 ANQGSEA. The CDR3 totals 15 residues. V lost 2 bases and J lost 3, with 13 bases in between. The CDR3 nucleotides read TGCAGCGTTGAAACGGAGGGGAGAGCTAATGAAAAACTGTTTTTT. Translation gives CSVETEGRANEKLFF.

This rearrangement joins TRBV29-1 to TRBJ2-1, with D uncertain. Germline V gene data show CDR1 as SQVTM and CDR2 as ANQGSEA. Trimming cost V 3 bases and J 8 bases, with 5 bases left between them. This CDR3 has 10 amino acids. DNA of the CDR3: TGCAGCGTTGACATACATGAGCAGTTCTTC. Translated: CSVDIHEQFF.

In this sample, this clone turned up a few times. V and J are TRBV30 and TRBJ2-5; D is unclear. The CDR3 has 15 amino acids. Germline-derived CDR1 and CDR2 are GTSNPN and SVGIG (reference sequence). Trimming pared 1 base from V and 5 bases from J, leaving 17 bases between. The CDR3 loop is CAWSGSGSPRETQYF. CDR3 bases: TGTGCCTGGAGTGGGTCGGGCAGTCCGAGGGAGACCCAGTACTTC.

The chain links TRBV27 to TRBJ2-1, with 10 bases matching TRBD2. Germline CDR1 MNHEY, CDR2 SMNVEV (reference sequence). J lost 4 bases, V lost 10 bases, and 7 bases had no gene match. The CDR3 covers 14 residues. CDR3 loop: CAIRSGGVYNEQFF. The CDR3 nucleotides are TGTGCCATCCGCAGCGGGGGGGTATACAATGAGCAGTTCTTC.

This clone was observed a handful of times. V and J are TRBV19 and TRBJ2-1, with TRBD2 matching over 12 bases. CDR3 length: 13 amino acids. After removal of 9 bases from V and 5 bases from J, the junction contained 2 bases not matched to a gene. The V gene's germline CDR1 is LNHDA and CDR2 SQIVND (reference sequence). This CDR3 is CASRLAGDNEQFF. As DNA, the CDR3 is TGTGCCAGCAGACTAGCGGGAGACAATGAGCAGTTCTTC.

The J gene is TRBJ2-1, the V gene TRBV2, with a possible D match to TRBD1 (5 bases). The V gene's germline CDR1 is SNHLY and CDR2 FYNNEI. With 5 bases removed from V and 7 bases from J, the gap between germline ends came to 9 bases. The CDR3 is 12 amino acids. The CDR3 spells CASSPRVNEQFF. The CDR3 DNA reads as TGTGCCAGCAGTCCCAGGGTGAATGAGCAGTTCTTC.

V usage is TRBV28 and J usage is TRBJ2-5; 7 bases match TRBD1. The V gene end was trimmed by 4 bases and the J gene end by 5 bases; junction bases not matched to a gene: 4. Germline-derived CDR1 and CDR2 are MDHEN and SYDVKM. CDR3 length: 13 amino acids. This CDR3 is CASSYRGEETQYF. The CDR3 DNA is TGTGCCAGCAGTTACAGGGGTGAGGAGACCCAGTACTTC.

The V and J genes are TRBV27 and TRBJ2-3; D may be TRBD1 (6 bases). The CDR3 runs to 13 residues. The germline V and J ends were trimmed by 7 bases and 5 bases, with 13 bases remaining between them. The germline V gene encodes CDR1 MNHEY and CDR2 SMNVEV (reference sequence). CDR3 DNA sequence: TGTGCCAGCACCGAACAGGGAGTAGATACGCAGTATTTT. This translates into CASTEQGVDTQYF.

On this clone: One end of the junction is discordant with germline, which a read error may explain. The chain carries TRBV2 and TRBJ2-7, with D perhaps assigned TRBD1 or TRBD2 (7 bases each). Germline assignment: CDR1 SNHLY and CDR2 FYNNEI. The CDR3 runs to 10 residues. CDR3 amino acids: CASRGRDRDF. As DNA, the CDR3 is TGTGCCAGCAGGGGGAGGGACAGAGACTTC. The full variable domain, with the rest looked up from reference TRBV2 and TRBJ2-7, is EPEVTQTPSHQVTQMGQEVILRCVPISNHLYFYWYRQILGQKVEFLVSFYNNEISEKSEIFDDQFSVERPDGSNFTLKIRSTKLEDSAMYFCASRGRDRDFGPGTRLTVT.

The V gene is TRBV13, the J gene TRBJ1-2; 7 nucleotides agree with TRBD1. The CDR3 has 13 amino acids. The V gene's germline CDR1 is PRHDT and CDR2 FYEKMQ (reference sequence). The trim removed 5 bases at V and 4 bases at J, leaving 4 bases unmatched. DNA for the CDR3: TGTGCCAGCAGCCTGACAGGGAGCTATGGCTACACCTTC. It codes for CASSLTGSYGYTF.

This chain joins TRBV4-2 and TRBJ2-1, with 15 bases lining up with TRBD2. CDR1 is LGHNA and CDR2 is YNFKEQ in the germline V gene. V dropped 0 bases and J dropped 7; count of bases not matched to a gene: 1. There are 16 residues in the CDR3. The DNA of the CDR3 is TGTGCCAGCAGCCAAGATGGGACTAGCGGGGGGAATGAGCAGTTCTTC. Its translation: CASSQDGTSGGNEQFF.

The chain recombines TRBV15 with TRBJ2-7; 12 bases map to TRBD2. V shed 3 bases, J shed 6 bases, and the junction held 6 bases outside the gene matches. In germline, CDR1 is LNHNV, CDR2 YYDKDF (reference sequence). CDR3 size: 15 residues. The CDR3 DNA sequence: TGTGCCACCAGCAGTAGGACTAGCGGGAATCCCGAGCAGTACTTC. Residues: CATSSRTSGNPEQYF.

This clone appeared once. This chain joins TRBV6-5 and TRBJ1-1, with D perhaps matching TRBD1 (6 bases). Germline CDR1 MNHEY, CDR2 SVGAGI. This CDR3 spans 14 amino acids. The V gene lost 2 bases and the J gene lost 4 bases, with 11 bases spanning the gap. The CDR3 sequence: CASSYGGGVTEAFF. The CDR3 region has the DNA TGTGCCAGCAGTTACGGGGGGGGCGTCACTGAAGCTTTCTTT.

This clone has only a few counts. The V gene is TRBV29-1, the J gene TRBJ2-6; D not resolved. V dropped 7 bases and J dropped 0 bases, with 16 bases sitting between them. The CDR3 covers 16 residues. Germline CDR1 reads SQVTM; CDR2 reads ANQGSEA. The CDR3 DNA reads TGCAGCGCCCTAAACACCGATTCCTCTGGGGCCAACGTCCTGACTTTC. It encodes CSALNTDSSGANVLTF.

The chain carries TRBV5-1 and TRBJ2-7; TRBD1 or TRBD2 may be the D gene (5 bases each). CDR1 and CDR2 (germline): SGHRS, YFSETQ. The CDR3 runs to 15 residues. Trimming took off 1 base at V and 3 bases at J, with 14 bases between the two ends. The CDR3 nucleotides are TGCGCCAGCAGCTTGAAGAGAGGGGCATTCTACGAGCAGTACTTC. This gives the protein CASSLKRGAFYEQYF. Supplemented by reference TRBV5-1 and TRBJ2-7, the full variable domain reads KAGVTQTPRYLIKTRGQQVTLSCSPISGHRSVSWYQQTPGQGLQFLFEYFSETQRNKGNFPGRFSGRQFSNSRSEMNVSTLELGDSALYLCASSLKRGAFYEQYFGPGTRLTVT.

The chain is built from TRBV11-2 and TRBJ1-1; D call uncertain. Germline V gives CDR1 SGHAT, CDR2 FQNNGV. Trimming left V 5 bases short and J 3 bases short, with 13 bases between. The CDR3 covers 14 residues. CDR3 in DNA: TGTGCCAGCAGCCTCTATGTGAGGGACACTGAAGCTTTCTTT. This codes for CASSLYVRDTEAFF. Together with reference TRBV11-2 and TRBJ1-1, the CDR3 gives the full variable domain: EAGVAQSPRYKIIEKRQSVAFWCNPISGHATLYWYQQILGQGPKLLIQFQNNGVVDDSQLPKDRFSAERLKGVDSTLKIQPAKLEDSAVYLCASSLYVRDTEAFFGQGTRLTVV.

This chain links TRBV29-1 with TRBJ2-7; D is tentatively TRBD1 or TRBD2 (6 bases each). Germline V gene sequence: CDR1 SQVTM, CDR2 ANQGSEA. The CDR3 is 11 residues long. The CDR3 loop is CSGGGNYEQYF. CDR3 nucleotides: TGCAGTGGAGGGGGTAACTACGAGCAGTACTTC.